The 12 T cell receptor beta chains reported below all come from one sample, sequenced in a study of post-analysis software for immune sequencing data. No antigen has been identified for these receptors. Incorporated into the TCR beta cDNA libraries were unique molecular identifiers, which served to reduce PCR and sequencing biases. TCRdb re-derived calls from the PCR reads in MiXCR, one entry per CDR3 protein. The sample carries 250,000 to 300,000 distinct CDR3 sequences, about 40% recorded once. Study outcomes and limitations: Controls had lower frequencies than patients of four or five TRBV segments, which included TRBV5-6, TRBV5-1 and TRBV20-1.

Input material: blood. The receptor set was obtained from a girl aged 5-17 years with multiple sclerosis.

This clonotype was counted ten times or more. CDR3 protein: CASTLYEGVPDGYTF. As DNA, the CDR3 is TGTGCCAGCACCCTGTACGAGGGGGTTCCGGATGGCTACACCTTC. The genes are TRBV2 and TRBJ1-2; D is possibly TRBD1 (6 bases). The CDR3 is made up of 15 amino acids. The V end was cut by 7 bases, the J end by 6 bases, with 21 bases between. The germline CDR1 and CDR2 sequences are SNHLY and FYNNEI.

This clonotype was seen many times. CDR3 region: CASSVVPMDSRSPSGYTF. For the CDR3, the DNA is TGTGCCAGCAGCGTAGTGCCGATGGACAGCCGATCGCCGAGTGGCTACACCTTC. The rearrangement uses TRBV9 and TRBJ1-2; perhaps TRBD1 as D (6 bases). CDR1 is SGDLS, CDR2 YYNGEE, per germline. Trimming removed 0 bases at V and 7 bases at J, with 25 bases between. The CDR3 sequence is 18 residues long.

This clonotype was observed at least ten times. J is TRBJ2-3 and V is TRBV15, with 10 bases that match TRBD1. The CDR3 spans 17 residues. In germline, CDR1 is LNHNV, CDR2 YYDKDF (reference sequence). The trim removed 2 bases at V and 7 bases at J, leaving 12 bases unmatched. The CDR3 DNA reads TGTGCCACCAGCAGACAGGACAGGGGGACAGCCTCATATACGCAGTATTTT. Translated: CATSRQDRGTASYTQYF.

As to this clonotype: A much more abundant neighbour one base away suggests this may be a read error. The rearrangement uses TRBV20-1 and TRBJ2-4, with 8 bases lining up with TRBD1. V shed 6 bases, J shed 2 bases, and the junction held 9 bases outside the gene matches. Looked up from germline, CDR1 is DFQATT and CDR2 is SNEGSKA (reference sequence). This CDR3 region has 15 residues. The CDR3 spells CSAPGTGLSKNIQYF. The DNA for the CDR3 is TGCAGTGCCCCCGGGACAGGCCTTTCCAAAAACATTCAGTACTTC.

Points on this clonotype: A much more abundant neighbour one base away suggests this may be a read error. J is TRBJ1-2 and V is TRBV29-1; D perhaps matches TRBD1 (5 bases). CDR1 and CDR2 (germline): SQVTM, ANQGSEA. The CDR3 totals 12 residues. Trimming left V 1 base short and J 8 bases short, with 11 bases between. This CDR3 reads CSVEGGGKGYTF. CDR3 DNA sequence: TGCAGCGTTGAAGGCGGGGGAAAGGGCTACACCTTC.

This CDR3 is CASSFAGGVSADVEYF. The CDR3 coding sequence is TGTGCCAGCAGTTTTGCGGGAGGAGTTAGCGCAGATGTGGAATATTTT. The chain links TRBV12-3 or TRBV12-4 to TRBJ2-3, with TRBD2 matching over 8 bases. This CDR3 comprises 16 residues. Germline trimming cut 3 bases from V and 15 bases from J; bases unmatched to any gene: 20.

This clonotype was recorded many times. V is TRBV7-2 and J is TRBJ2-5, with a weak D call TRBD2 (6 bases). Germline V CDR1 and CDR2: SGHTA, FQGNSA. Trimming shortened V by 4 bases and J by 1 base, and 13 bases separated the two germline ends. This CDR3 spans 15 amino acids. The CDR3 loop reads CASSSRPSAQETQYF. The CDR3 nucleotides read TGTGCCAGCAGCTCGCGCCCTAGCGCCCAAGAGACCCAGTACTTC.

The chain links TRBV18 to TRBJ2-3; TRBD1 agrees at 7 bases. Germline trimming cut 6 bases from V and 9 bases from J; bases unmatched to any gene: 18. Germline V CDR1 and CDR2: KGHSH, LQKENI. The CDR3 sequence is 16 residues long. CDR3 nucleotide sequence: TGTGCCAGCTCCCTCGGGACAGCCTCACCGGGTCGGACGCAGTATTTT. It yields the protein CASSLGTASPGRTQYF.

A few counts support this clonotype. A much larger clone lies one base from this, so it may be a read error. The J gene is TRBJ2-7, the V gene TRBV7-9, with 7 bases identical to TRBD2. The length of the CDR3 is 15 residues. Germline CDR1 SEHNR, CDR2 FQNEAQ (reference sequence). The V gene end was trimmed by 5 bases and the J gene end by 7 bases; junction bases not matched to a gene: 14. The CDR3 bases are TGTGCCAGCAGCCCTCGGGGTAGCGGGTACAATGAGCAGTACTTC. The encoded protein is CASSPRGSGYNEQYF.

The chain carries TRBV7-6 and TRBJ2-5, with 7 bases fitting TRBD2. TRBJ2-7 explains the end of the DNA better; the J call may be wrong. The CDR3 is 14 residues long. Germline V gives CDR1 SGHVS, CDR2 FNYEAQ. The CDR3 is CASSTGTTRYEQYF. In DNA form, the CDR3 reads TGTGCCAGCAGCACCGGGACTACCCGGTACGAGCAGTACTTC.

Comments on this clonotype: It may be a read error: a sequence one base away is much more abundant. The chain has TRBV29-1 and TRBJ1-2, with D possibly matching TRBD1 (5 bases). CDR1 and CDR2 from the germline V gene are SQVTM and ANQGSEA. The CDR3 sequence is 12 residues long. The V end was cut by 4 bases, the J end by 5 bases, with 11 bases between. As DNA, the CDR3 is TGCAGCGTTGCCCGGGGCGAATATGGCTACACCTTC. This translates into CSVARGEYGYTF.

This clonotype was picked up a small number of times. Given a much more abundant clone one base away, this may be a read error. The genes are TRBV7-9 and TRBJ2-1; TRBD2 matches at 7 bases. TRBJ2-7 explains the end of the DNA better; the J call may be wrong. The CDR3 totals 15 residues. From germline, CDR1 is SEHNR and CDR2 FQNEAQ (reference sequence). CDR3: CASTPRDYPYNEQYF. The CDR3 DNA is TGTGCCAGCACCCCCCGGGACTACCCCTACAATGAGCAGTACTTC.